Listed here are 6 T cell receptor beta chains from one sample, sequenced in a study of shared clonotypes between healthy human individuals. Terminally differentiated effector memory CD45RA+ cells were left out of the naive CD8 fraction, which was CD45RO-negative and positively selected for CCR7. Produced via immunoSEQ multiplex PCR; TCRdb's table is partial and in-frame only. Of some 2.1 million clones listed, around 95% were seen once; the top ten hold around 1.7%. Specimen: naive CD8+ T cells from PBMCs. The receptor source for this set is a man between 18 and 29 years old in good health. Some clones in this sample may be carry-over from other donors' samples.

The V gene is TRBV21-1, the J gene TRBJ1-2; the table's D call, TRBD1, has no DNA check behind it. TRBV21-1 is a pseudogene segment. The CDR3 has 13 amino acids. This CDR3 is CASSKGPLYGYTF. As DNA, the CDR3 is TGTGCCAGCAGCAAAGGGCCCCTCTATGGCTACACCTTC.

A word on this clone: This CDR3 is also generated by other DNA sequences in the sample. This chain uses TRBV7-3 with TRBJ1-2, with 7 bases identical to TRBD1. Germline values: CDR1 SGHTA, CDR2 FQGTGA. Trimming at V came to 0 bases and at J to 3 bases, leaving 1 base not matched to a gene. The CDR3 extends over 14 amino acids. CDR3 coding DNA: TGTGCCAGCAGCTTAACAGGGGGCGACTATGGCTACACCTTC. It translates to CASSLTGGDYGYTF.

J is TRBJ2-2 and V is TRBV27; D gene uncertain. V gave up 8 bases and J gave up 5 bases, with 15 bases separating them. Germline V lookup: CDR1 MNHEY, CDR2 SMNVEV (reference sequence). The CDR3 spans 14 residues. The CDR3 DNA reads TGTGCCAGCTCTCGCCTAGATGGAACCGGGGAGCTGTTTTTT. Amino acids: CASSRLDGTGELFF.

The chain recombines TRBV2 with TRBJ2-7, with TRBD1 identical over 8 bases. Trimming cost V 8 bases and J 3 bases; bases outside gene matches: 27. This CDR3 is built from 20 residues. Per germline, CDR1 SNHLY and CDR2 FYNNEI. The CDR3 DNA reads TGTGCCAGCGGCCCTCACCATACCCCGAAATTGCAGGGGGCAGACTACGAGCAGTACTTC. Its protein is CASGPHHTPKLQGADYEQYF.

J is TRBJ1-3 and V is TRBV14; D uncertain. The V gene's germline CDR1 is SGHDN and CDR2 FVKESK. There are 14 residues in the CDR3. V was shortened by 8 bases and J by 4 bases, with 15 bases between the two germline ends. The CDR3 region is CASGFYDQGNTIYF. The CDR3 nucleotides are TGTGCCAGCGGGTTCTATGACCAAGGAAACACCATATATTTT.

A remark on this clone: The junction differs from germline at one of its ends, possibly a read error. The V gene is TRBV28, the J gene TRBJ1-2; possibly TRBD1 for D (6 bases). There are 14 residues in the CDR3. The germline gives CDR1 MDHEN, CDR2 SYDVKM. The CDR3 loop reads CVSSTLGGNYGYTF. For the CDR3, the DNA is TGTGTCAGCAGTACCTTAGGGGGTAACTATGGCTACACCTTC.